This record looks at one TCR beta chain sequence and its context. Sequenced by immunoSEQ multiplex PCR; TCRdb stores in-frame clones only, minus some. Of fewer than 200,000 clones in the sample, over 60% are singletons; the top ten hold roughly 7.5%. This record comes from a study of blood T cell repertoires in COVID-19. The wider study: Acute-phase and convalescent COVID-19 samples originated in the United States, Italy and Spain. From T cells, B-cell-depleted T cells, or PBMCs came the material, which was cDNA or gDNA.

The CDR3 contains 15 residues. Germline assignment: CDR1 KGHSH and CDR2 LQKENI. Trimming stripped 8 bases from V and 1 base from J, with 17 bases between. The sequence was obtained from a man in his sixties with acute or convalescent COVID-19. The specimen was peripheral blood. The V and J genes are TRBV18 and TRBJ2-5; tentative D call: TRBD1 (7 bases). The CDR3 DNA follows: TGTGCCAGCATCAAGGCAGGGGGACTCCAAGAGACCCAGTACTTC. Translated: CASIKAGGLQETQYF.